The entry below describes one TCR beta chain. Its specificity is not known. These data come from a study of shared clonotypes between healthy human individuals. Study-level information: The study drew on a couple of women and a few men aged 18 to 49 as donors. Study results and caveats: Shared clonotypes: roughly 4.5% naive CD4, roughly 4% naive CD8, about 2.2% memory CD4, roughly 0.4% memory CD8. Shared clonotypes across all four donors exceeded non-shared ones in generation probability.

V lost 5 bases to trimming and J lost 2 bases, with 13 bases between them. Germline V gene data show CDR1 as SGHVS and CDR2 as FQNEAQ. The CDR3 contains 15 residues. Data came from immunoSEQ multiplex PCR; TCRdb stores just in-frame clones and leaves some out. The sample lists roughly 520,000 clones; about 96% were seen once. The chain recombines TRBV7-8 with TRBJ1-5; D call uncertain. Source material: naive CD4+ T cells sorted from blood. Subset here: CD45RA+ positively selected. The sequence was collected from a woman aged 30 to 39 in good health. The CDR3, as DNA: TGTGCCAGCAGCCCGAGACGGGGAGGCAATCAGCCCCAGCATTTT. Encoded protein: CASSPRRGGNQPQHF.